This TCR beta chain emerged from a study of blood T cell repertoires in COVID-19. On the study more broadly: There were acute and convalescent COVID-19 samples, and they came from the United States, Italy and Spain. The cDNA or gDNA used as material had been derived from T cells, B-cell-depleted T cells, or PBMCs.

Germline assignment: CDR1 SGHNT and CDR2 YENEEA. This CDR3 has 16 residues. V trimming: 4 bases; J trimming: 4 bases; junction bases outside the gene matches: 8. Per the study methods: Amplification from reference gene primers served as the basis for estimated nucleated cell counts. The repertoire was sequenced with immunoSEQ multiplex PCR; TCRdb's copy has only in-frame clones and lacks some. V, J and clone size reflect that table, while D and trimming were determined from the DNA. The sample contains 45,000 to 65,000 clones, 89% of which appear only once. The sequence came from a man in his fifties or sixties with active COVID-19. The chain links TRBV11-3 to TRBJ2-2; the match to TRBD2 covers 8 bases. Sequencing was done on a sample of peripheral blood. CDR3 amino acids: CASSSEDSGGTGELFF. In DNA form, the CDR3 reads TGTGCCAGCAGCTCAGAGGACAGCGGGGGCACCGGGGAGCTGTTTTTT.